The 23 T cell receptor beta chains given below trace back to one sample, sequenced in a study of graft-versus-host responses after intestinal transplantation. What these receptors recognize is not known. Sequencing was performed with immunoSEQ multiplex PCR; in TCRdb, only in-frame clones are kept and a portion is missing. The table has 70,000 to 75,000 clones, roughly 90% seen once. The material sequenced was unstimulated CD8+ T cells sorted from spleen or lymph node cells, taken before intestinal transplant. The receptors originated from a human donor who received an intestinal transplant.

The rearrangement joins TRBV4-1 to TRBJ2-7, with a possible D match to TRBD2 (6 bases). This CDR3 contains 11 residues. Germline CDR1 MGHRA, CDR2 YSYEKL. V was trimmed by 8 bases and J by 6 bases, leaving 11 bases between them. CDR3 residues: CASAIGGEQYF. The CDR3 nucleotides read TGCGCCAGCGCAATCGGGGGCGAGCAGTACTTC.

The chain couples TRBV6-5 to TRBJ2-2; TRBD2 might be the D (5 bases). Trimming cost V 2 bases and J 9 bases, with 16 bases left between them. The CDR3 extends over 15 amino acids. Looked up from germline, CDR1 is MNHEY and CDR2 is SVGAGI. CDR3 DNA sequence: TGTGCCAGCAGTTACCAGATTCCCCTAGCTAGGGAGCTGTTTTTT. Translated: CASSYQIPLARELFF.

The chain combines TRBV4-1 with TRBJ2-5; 7 nucleotides agree with TRBD1. The J call may be mistaken, given a closer DNA end match to TRBJ2-7. This CDR3 has 15 residues. Per the germline V gene, CDR1 is MGHRA and CDR2 is YSYEKL. CDR3 amino acids: CASSQTTGHFYEQYF. Here the CDR3 DNA reads TGCGCCAGCAGCCAAACGACAGGGCACTTCTACGAGCAGTACTTC.

The CDR3 here is CASSLYLGTSGYEQYF. The CDR3 region has the DNA TGTGCCAGCAGCTTATATCTTGGGACTAGCGGATACGAGCAGTACTTC. The rearrangement uses TRBV7-8 and TRBJ2-7; TRBD2 matches 11 bases. Germline trimming cut 2 bases from V and 4 bases from J; bases unmatched to any gene: 7. The germline CDR1 and CDR2 sequences are SGHVS and FQNEAQ. There are 16 residues in the CDR3. Full variable domain (remainder filled in from reference TRBV7-8 and TRBJ2-7): GAGVSQSPRYKVAKRGQDVALRCDPISGHVSLFWYQQALGQGPEFLTYFQNEAQLDKSGLPSDRFFAERPEGSVSTLKIQRTQQEDSAVYLCASSLYLGTSGYEQYFGPGTRLTVT.

The rearrangement uses TRBV27 and TRBJ2-5; D is uncertain. Per germline, CDR1 MNHEY and CDR2 SMNVEV (reference sequence). This CDR3 is built from 13 residues. V was shortened by 6 bases and J by 5 bases, with 13 bases between the two germline ends. This chain's CDR3 is CASSPPPGETQYF. In DNA form, the CDR3 reads TGTGCCAGCAGCCCACCTCCCGGGGAGACCCAGTACTTC.

Written as DNA, the CDR3 is TGTGCCAGCAGTTTATTCCGGACAGGACCCTATGGCTACACCTTC. It specifies CASSLFRTGPYGYTF. J is TRBJ1-2 and V is TRBV28, with 7 bases that match TRBD1. Germline V CDR1 and CDR2: MDHEN, SYDVKM. The CDR3 has 15 residues. The V segment lost 1 base and the J segment 4 bases; nucleotides outside the gene matches: 6.

This CDR3 reads CASSLFGLAGLYLSYEQYF. The CDR3 DNA is TGCGCCAGCAGCTTATTCGGACTAGCGGGCCTTTACCTCTCCTACGAGCAGTACTTC. The V gene is TRBV5-1, the J gene TRBJ2-7; 11 bases are a match to TRBD2. There are 19 residues in the CDR3. The J segment lost 0 bases and the V segment lost 2 bases, leaving 13 bases of the junction unmatched. Germline CDR1 and CDR2: SGHRS and YFSETQ.

The chain joins TRBV27 to TRBJ2-7; TRBD1 matches 7 bases. CDR1 and CDR2 from the germline V gene are MNHEY and SMNVEV (reference sequence). CDR3 length equals 15 residues. V was clipped by 4 bases and J by 2 bases; unmatched bases: 8. The CDR3 is CASSSRQGVPYEQYF. CDR3 nucleotides: TGTGCCAGCAGTTCTCGACAGGGTGTACCCTACGAGCAGTACTTC.

The chain is built from TRBV6-5 and TRBJ2-7, with D possibly TRBD1 on 5 matching bases. V shed 0 bases and J shed 1 base, with 7 bases lying between them. The CDR3 has 14 amino acids. The V gene's germline CDR1 is MNHEY and CDR2 SVGAGI. The CDR3 region is CASSYSGPSYEQYF. For the CDR3, the DNA is TGTGCCAGCAGTTACTCGGGGCCGTCCTACGAGCAGTACTTC.

The rearrangement joins TRBV5-4 to TRBJ2-7; 9 bases align to TRBD2. The germline CDR1 and CDR2 sequences are SGHNT and YYREEE (reference sequence). Losses at the gene ends were 2 bases for V and 2 bases for J; bases not matched to a gene: 2. This CDR3 spans 14 amino acids. CDR3 sequence reads: CASSLAGGPYEQYF. The CDR3, as DNA: TGTGCCAGCAGCTTAGCGGGAGGCCCCTACGAGCAGTACTTC.

V gene TRBV7-3 combines with J gene TRBJ2-5; TRBD2 matches at 13 bases. Germline assignment: CDR1 SGHTA and CDR2 FQGTGA. The CDR3 loop spans 15 amino acids. V gave up 5 bases and J gave up 5 bases; unmatched junction bases: 5. CDR3 DNA: TGTGCCAGCAGCCCATCGGGACTAGCGGGGGAGACCCAGTACTTC. This sequence encodes CASSPSGLAGETQYF.

This sequence joins TRBV5-4 and TRBJ1-2, with 8 bases matching TRBD1. The germline V gene has CDR1 SGHNT and CDR2 YYREEE (reference sequence). There are 12 residues in the CDR3. The J segment lost 5 bases and the V segment lost 5 bases, leaving 2 bases of the junction unmatched. This chain's CDR3 is CASRDRDYGYTF. DNA of the CDR3: TGTGCCAGCAGGGACAGGGATTATGGCTACACCTTC.

The rearrangement joins TRBV19 to TRBJ2-7; TRBD2 matches at 10 bases. CDR1 is LNHDA and CDR2 is SQIVND in the germline V gene (reference sequence). The V segment lost 3 bases and the J segment 4 bases; nucleotides outside the gene matches: 3. The CDR3 covers 14 residues. This CDR3 is CASSMGTSVYEQYF. The DNA for the CDR3 is TGTGCCAGTAGTATGGGGACTAGCGTTTACGAGCAGTACTTC.

Here the CDR3 reads CASSQQREIGELFF. The CDR3, as DNA: TGTGCCAGCAGTCAGCAGCGGGAGATCGGGGAGCTGTTTTTT. The rearrangement links TRBV28 to TRBJ2-2, with 8 nucleotides matching TRBD2. This CDR3 is 14 amino acids long. Germline CDR1 MDHEN, CDR2 SYDVKM. The V and J ends lost 5 bases and 7 bases, in that order; junction bases with no gene match: 6.

This rearrangement joins TRBV7-6 to TRBJ1-4; 7 nucleotides agree with TRBD1. Germline loops: CDR1 SGHVS, CDR2 FNYEAQ. V lost 1 base, J lost 7 bases, and 12 bases stayed unmatched. This CDR3 has 17 residues. The CDR3: CASSLGEDRTGGEKLFF. The CDR3 DNA follows: TGTGCCAGCAGCTTAGGAGAGGACAGGACGGGCGGTGAAAAACTGTTTTTT. The complete variable domain, with remaining parts taken from reference TRBV7-6 and TRBJ1-4, reads GAGVSQSPRYKVTKRGQDVALRCDPISGHVSLYWYRQALGQGPEFLTYFNYEAQQDKSGLPNDRFSAERPEGSISTLTIQRTEQRDSAMYRCASSLGEDRTGGEKLFFGSGTQLSVL.

In its sample, this clone was seen a few times. This sequence joins TRBV4-2 and TRBJ2-1, with 11 positions matching TRBD2. V was pared by 6 bases and J by 7 bases, with 5 bases of the junction left unmatched. The CDR3 has 14 residues. Per the germline V gene, CDR1 is LGHNA and CDR2 is YNFKEQ. This chain's CDR3 is CASSSGGEVNEQFF. For the CDR3, the DNA is TGTGCCAGCAGTAGCGGGGGGGAAGTAAATGAGCAGTTCTTC.

The J gene is TRBJ2-2, the V gene TRBV6-1, with TRBD2 identical over 10 bases. The J segment lost 6 bases and the V segment lost 6 bases, leaving 7 bases of the junction unmatched. Germline values: CDR1 MNHNS, CDR2 SASEGT. CDR3 length: 15 residues. CDR3 residues: CASRRLAGDPGELFF. CDR3 DNA sequence: TGTGCCAGCAGGCGTCTAGCGGGAGACCCCGGGGAGCTGTTTTTT.

The chain has TRBV6-5 and TRBJ2-6; 7 bases match TRBD1. The junction had 1 base not matched to a gene; V was cut back by 4 bases and J by 1 base. The CDR3 covers 15 residues. CDR1 and CDR2 from the germline V gene are MNHEY and SVGAGI. CDR3 DNA: TGTGCCAGCAGTTTGACAGGGTCTGGGGCCAACGTCCTGACTTTC. Translated: CASSLTGSGANVLTF.

The chain employs TRBV11-2 and TRBJ1-4; D possibly corresponds to TRBD1 (5 bases). Germline V gene lookup returns CDR1 SGHAT and CDR2 FQNNGV. CDR3 length: 15 residues. Deletions cut 2 bases from V and 7 bases from J, with 14 bases between. The CDR3 DNA follows: TGTGCCAGCAGCTTATTGGCAGGGTGGAGTGAAAAACTGTTTTTT. Protein sequence: CASSLLAGWSEKLFF.

In this sample, this clone turned up once. The chain joins TRBV5-4 to TRBJ2-5, with TRBD2 as a possible D gene (6 bases). CDR1 is SGHNT, CDR2 YYREEE, per germline (reference sequence). Trimming left V 0 bases short and J 2 bases short, with 11 bases between. CDR3 length equals 15 residues. The CDR3 region has the DNA TGTGCCAGCAGCTTGGTGGCTAGCGAACAAGAGACCCAGTACTTC. Translation: CASSLVASEQETQYF.

This chain connects TRBV7-9 to TRBJ1-2, with 7 bases identical to TRBD1. V was clipped by 5 bases and J by 4 bases; unmatched bases: 10. Germline CDR1 is SEHNR and CDR2 is FQNEAQ (reference sequence). CDR3 size: 15 residues. CDR3 sequence: CASSLPGQNIYGYTF. The CDR3 region has the DNA TGTGCCAGCAGCCTCCCGGGACAGAATATCTATGGCTACACCTTC.

This clone came up once. This chain joins TRBV9 and TRBJ2-3, with TRBD2 matching 9 bases. The CDR3 contains 15 residues. Trimming took 1 base from V and 2 from J; bases not matched to a gene: 2. Germline V gives CDR1 SGDLS, CDR2 YYNGEE. The CDR3 bases are TGTGCCAGCAGCGTAACTAGCGGGCACACAGATACGCAGTATTTT. Its translation is CASSVTSGHTDTQYF.

This chain uses TRBV2 with TRBJ2-3; 7 bases map to TRBD2. The CDR3 has 14 residues. CDR1 is SNHLY and CDR2 is FYNNEI in the germline V gene. J gave up 3 bases and V 8 bases, and 8 bases lay outside the gene matches. CDR3 DNA sequence: TGTGCCAGCCCCGGGACGGGGGGTACAGATACGCAGTATTTT. It encodes CASPGTGGTDTQYF.